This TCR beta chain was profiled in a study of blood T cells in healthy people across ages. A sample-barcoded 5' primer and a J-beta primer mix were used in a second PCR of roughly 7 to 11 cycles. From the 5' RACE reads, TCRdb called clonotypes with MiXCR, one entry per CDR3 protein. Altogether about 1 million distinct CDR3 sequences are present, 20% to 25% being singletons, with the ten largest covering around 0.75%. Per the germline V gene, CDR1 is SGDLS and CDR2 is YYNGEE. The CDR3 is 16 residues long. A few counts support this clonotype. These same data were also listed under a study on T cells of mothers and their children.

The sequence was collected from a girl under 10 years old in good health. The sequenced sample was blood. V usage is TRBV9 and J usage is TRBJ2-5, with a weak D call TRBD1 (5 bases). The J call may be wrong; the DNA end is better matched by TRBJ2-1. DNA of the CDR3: TGTGCCAGCAGCCCTTTTCCAGAGACCAGGGATGATGAGCAGTTCTTC. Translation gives CASSPFPETRDDEQFF.